The text below deals with one T cell receptor beta chain. Antigen: not known. One end of the junction is discordant with germline, which a read error may explain. 5'RACE employing 10-nucleotide random UMIs yielded the cDNA. TCRdb redid the calling of the 5' RACE reads with MiXCR, one entry per CDR3 protein. The table lists nearly 30,000 distinct CDR3 sequences, roughly a sixth of them singletons, with around 5% in the top ten. Time point: technical triplicate 3. The CDR3 is 11 residues long. Germline V gene lookup returns CDR1 MNHEY and CDR2 SMNVEV (reference sequence). The data are from a study of neurological immune-mediated disorders. Whole-study results and caveats: None of the CDR3 amino acid sequences in expanded clones turned up in more than one subject, which points to private repertoires in all groups.

Sequencing used CD4+ T cells from blood. The gene calls are TRBV27 and TRBJ2-7; D unclear. This receptor was obtained from a female donor with HTLV-1-associated myelopathy (HAM/TSP). The CDR3 DNA reads as TGTGACAGCAGTGGACGTGGCGAGCAGTACTTC. Residues: CDSSGRGEQYF.